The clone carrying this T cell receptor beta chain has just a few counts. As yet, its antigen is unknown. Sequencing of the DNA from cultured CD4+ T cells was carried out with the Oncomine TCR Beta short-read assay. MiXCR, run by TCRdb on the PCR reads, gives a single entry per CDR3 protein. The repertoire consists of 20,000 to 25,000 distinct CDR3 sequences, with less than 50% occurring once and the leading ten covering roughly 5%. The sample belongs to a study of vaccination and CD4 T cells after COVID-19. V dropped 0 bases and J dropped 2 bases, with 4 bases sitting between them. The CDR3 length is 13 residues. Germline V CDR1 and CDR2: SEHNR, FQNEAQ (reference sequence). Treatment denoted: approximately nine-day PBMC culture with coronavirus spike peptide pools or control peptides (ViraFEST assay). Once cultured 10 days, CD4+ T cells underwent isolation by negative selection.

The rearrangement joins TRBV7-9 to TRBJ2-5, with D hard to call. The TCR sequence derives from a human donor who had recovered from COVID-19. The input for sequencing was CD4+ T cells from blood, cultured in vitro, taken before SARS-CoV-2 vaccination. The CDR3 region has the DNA TGTGCCAGCAGCTTAGCACAGCAAGAGACCCAGTACTTC. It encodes CASSLAQQETQYF.